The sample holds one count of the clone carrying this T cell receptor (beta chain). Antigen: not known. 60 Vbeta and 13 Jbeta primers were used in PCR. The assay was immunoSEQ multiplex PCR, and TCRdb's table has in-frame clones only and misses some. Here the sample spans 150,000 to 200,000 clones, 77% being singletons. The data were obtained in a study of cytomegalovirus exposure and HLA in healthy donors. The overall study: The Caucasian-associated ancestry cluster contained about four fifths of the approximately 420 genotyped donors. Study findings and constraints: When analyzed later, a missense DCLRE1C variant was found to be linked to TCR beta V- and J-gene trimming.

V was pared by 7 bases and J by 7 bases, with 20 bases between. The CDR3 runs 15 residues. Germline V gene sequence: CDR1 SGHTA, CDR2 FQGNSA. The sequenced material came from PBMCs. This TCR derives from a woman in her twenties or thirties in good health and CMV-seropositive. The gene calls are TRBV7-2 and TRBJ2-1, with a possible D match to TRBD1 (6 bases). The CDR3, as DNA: TGTGCCAGCACCAGAATAGGTGGACAGTCGAATGAGCAGTTCTTC. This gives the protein CASTRIGGQSNEQFF.